The 28 T cell receptor beta chains below were found in one sample sequenced in a study of siplizumab effects on memory and regulatory T cells. Generated by immunoSEQ multiplex PCR, the TCRdb table keeps only in-frame clones and is missing some. The sample yields about 100,000 clones, about 91% seen once. Input material: CD4+ T cells sorted from blood. These receptors all come from a human donor in good health.

The chain carries TRBV28 and TRBJ2-2; 8 nucleotides align to TRBD1. Trimming at V came to 3 bases and at J to 2 bases, leaving 5 bases not matched to a gene. Germline V CDR1 and CDR2: MDHEN, SYDVKM. The CDR3 runs 16 residues. The CDR3 nucleotides read TGTGCCAGCAGTTTCTACAGGGGGGTTAACACCGGGGAGCTGTTTTTT. Its protein is CASSFYRGVNTGELFF. Looking up the rest from reference TRBV28 and TRBJ2-2 gives the full variable domain: DVKVTQSSRYLVKRTGEKVFLECVQDMDHENMFWYRQDPGLGLRLIYFSYDVKMKEKGDIPEGYSVSREKKERFSLILESASTNQTSMYLCASSFYRGVNTGELFFGEGSRLTVL.

V gene TRBV5-1 combines with J gene TRBJ2-1; D not certain. This CDR3 has 14 amino acids. Per germline, CDR1 SGHRS and CDR2 YFSETQ. V was clipped by 2 bases and J by 7 bases, with 13 bases between them. The CDR3 reads CASSFLASGNEQFF. CDR3 nucleotides: TGCGCCAGCAGCTTTTTAGCCTCCGGGAATGAGCAGTTCTTC.

This clone was counted a single time. The chain is built from TRBV7-3 and TRBJ2-1, with 7 bases fitting TRBD2. CDR3 length: 16 residues. Per germline, CDR1 SGHTA and CDR2 FQGTGA. V shed 6 bases, J shed 0 bases, and the junction held 8 bases outside the gene matches. The CDR3 nucleotides read TGTGCCAGCAGTCCACTGGGGGGGAGCTCCTACAATGAGCAGTTCTTC. This sequence encodes CASSPLGGSSYNEQFF. Full variable domain (outside the CDR3, taken from reference TRBV7-3 and TRBJ2-1): GAGVSQTPSNKVTEKGKYVELRCDPISGHTALYWYRQSLGQGPEFLIYFQGTGAADDSGLPNDRFFAVRPEGSVSTLKIQRTERGDSAVYLCASSPLGGSSYNEQFFGPGTRLTVL.

The V and J genes are TRBV10-1 and TRBJ1-1; the D is unclear. Germline V gene data show CDR1 as WNHNN and CDR2 as SYGVQD (reference sequence). The CDR3 is 14 residues long. The V end was cut by 0 bases, the J end by 0 bases, with 5 bases between. CDR3 region: CASSESSLNTEAFF. The CDR3 region has the DNA TGCGCCAGCAGTGAGTCGAGCCTGAACACTGAAGCTTTCTTT.

The chain recombines TRBV6-5 with TRBJ2-3, with 7 bases aligning to TRBD2. V trimming: 0 bases; J trimming: 2 bases; junction bases outside the gene matches: 5. The CDR3 is 16 residues long. CDR1 MNHEY and CDR2 SVGAGI come from the germline V gene. This CDR3 is CASSYSPSGLTDTQYF. CDR3 DNA sequence: TGTGCCAGCAGTTACTCACCTAGCGGACTCACAGATACGCAGTATTTT.

The V gene is TRBV18, the J gene TRBJ2-3; D remains ambiguous. The CDR3 extends over 14 amino acids. The germline V gene has CDR1 KGHSH and CDR2 LQKENI. Trimming removed 4 bases at V and 0 bases at J, with 8 bases between. The chain's CDR3 is CASSQGKSTDTQYF. Written as DNA, the CDR3 is TGTGCCAGCTCACAGGGTAAAAGCACAGATACGCAGTATTTT.

The chain recombines TRBV9 with TRBJ2-3, with D perhaps TRBD2 (5 bases). Germline CDR1 and CDR2: SGDLS and YYNGEE. CDR3 length: 15 residues. Trimming shortened V by 0 bases and J by 5 bases, and 13 bases separated the two germline ends. The CDR3 DNA is TGTGCCAGCAGCGTAGTGGGGAGTGCGGGAGATACGCAGTATTTT. This codes for CASSVVGSAGDTQYF.

The rearrangement joins TRBV11-2 to TRBJ2-5; a possible D gene is TRBD2 (6 bases). The J call may be wrong; the DNA end is better matched by TRBJ2-7. This CDR3 comprises 16 residues. In germline, CDR1 is SGHAT, CDR2 FQNNGV. The CDR3 region is CASSPGVTLNSYEQYF. CDR3 nucleotide sequence: TGTGCCAGCAGCCCGGGGGTGACTCTGAACTCCTACGAGCAGTACTTC.

The chain links TRBV6-5 to TRBJ1-4; TRBD1 might be the D (5 bases). Deletions cut 6 bases from V and 8 bases from J, with 7 bases between. The CDR3 is made up of 11 amino acids. Germline values: CDR1 MNHEY, CDR2 SVGAGI. The CDR3 nucleotides are TGTGCCAGCAGCTGGGGGGAAAAACTGTTTTTT. It yields the protein CASSWGEKLFF.

V usage is TRBV10-3 and J usage is TRBJ1-4, with a tentative D call TRBD1 (6 bases). The CDR3 extends over 18 amino acids. Germline CDR1 reads ENHRY; CDR2 reads SYGVKD. The V gene lost 10 bases and the J gene lost 5 bases, with 29 bases spanning the gap. The CDR3: CATRHGPITGISNEKLFF. The CDR3 DNA reads TGTGCCACCCGACATGGACCAATTACAGGGATCTCAAATGAAAAACTGTTTTTT.

This chain connects TRBV6-1 to TRBJ1-5; D unclear. The germline CDR1 and CDR2 sequences are MNHNS and SASEGT. CDR3 length: 15 residues. With 0 bases removed from V and 3 bases from J, the gap between germline ends came to 9 bases. The CDR3 sequence: CASSEARNINQPQHF. CDR3 sequence (DNA): TGTGCCAGCAGTGAAGCGCGCAACATCAATCAGCCCCAGCATTTT.

The chain couples TRBV5-1 to TRBJ2-3, with 13 bases that match TRBD2. J gave up 5 bases and V 1 base, and 7 bases lay outside the gene matches. Germline CDR1 reads SGHRS; CDR2 reads YFSETQ. CDR3 length equals 17 residues. Here the CDR3 DNA reads TGCGCCAGCAGCTTGTTTACTAGCGGGGGGGCACAAGATACGCAGTATTTT. This encodes CASSLFTSGGAQDTQYF.

The chain joins TRBV6-5 to TRBJ2-5; tentative D call: TRBD1 (6 bases). V lost 8 bases and J 2 bases, leaving 15 bases between the germline ends. CDR3 size: 14 residues. The germline gives CDR1 MNHEY, CDR2 SVGAGI. The CDR3: CASRLGTPQETQYF. In nucleotides, the CDR3 is TGTGCCAGCCGGTTGGGGACACCACAAGAGACCCAGTACTTC.

Points on this clone: The same CDR3 also results from other DNA sequences found in this sample. The chain links TRBV18 to TRBJ2-2; D not certain. This CDR3 is 13 amino acids long. Germline CDR1 and CDR2: KGHSH and LQKENI. V dropped 3 bases and J dropped 3 bases, with 5 bases sitting between them. Here the CDR3 reads CASSPPDTGELFF. The CDR3 nucleotides read TGTGCCAGCTCACCCCCGGACACCGGGGAGCTGTTTTTT.

This clone has a single count. The rearrangement joins TRBV5-1 to TRBJ2-7; D may match TRBD1 or TRBD2 (5 bases each). The CDR3 is 14 residues long. Trimming stripped 6 bases from V and 0 bases from J, with 13 bases between. Germline CDR1 SGHRS, CDR2 YFSETQ. CDR3 coding DNA: TGCGCCAGCACGTACGGGACGGGCTCCTACGAGCAGTACTTC. It specifies CASTYGTGSYEQYF.

In nucleotides, the CDR3 is TGTGCCAGCAGCTTAATAGCGGGGGCCTACAATGAGCAGTTCTTC. This gives the protein CASSLIAGAYNEQFF. V usage is TRBV11-2 and J usage is TRBJ2-1; 9 positions agree with TRBD2. J lost 2 bases, V lost 2 bases, and 1 base had no gene match. Germline CDR1 reads SGHAT; CDR2 reads FQNNGV. The length of the CDR3 is 15 residues.

V gene TRBV29-1 combines with J gene TRBJ1-2; D unresolved. This CDR3 region has 13 residues. Germline assignment: CDR1 SQVTM and CDR2 ANQGSEA. V was clipped by 8 bases and J by 3 bases, with 16 bases between them. The CDR3 DNA sequence: TGCAGCTCCTACGGGGTATCGGACTATGGCTACACCTTC. This encodes CSSYGVSDYGYTF.

The J gene is TRBJ1-6, the V gene TRBV19; D unclear. Trimming removed 2 bases at V and 11 bases at J, with 16 bases between. This CDR3 region has 15 residues. The germline V gene has CDR1 LNHDA and CDR2 SQIVND (reference sequence). CDR3 protein: CASSITREERTPLHF. Written as DNA, the CDR3 is TGTGCCAGTAGTATAACGAGGGAAGAGCGGACACCCCTCCACTTT.

This clone was detected only once. The rearrangement uses TRBV9 and TRBJ2-2, with 10 bases aligning to TRBD1. Germline CDR1 reads SGDLS; CDR2 reads YYNGEE. CDR3 size: 14 residues. After removal of 4 bases from V and 6 bases from J, the junction contained 3 bases not matched to a gene. Written as DNA, the CDR3 is TGTGCCAGCAGCTCAGGACAGGGGGCCGGGGAGCTGTTTTTT. Its protein is CASSSGQGAGELFF.

In this sample, this clone turned up once. This chain links TRBV4-2 with TRBJ1-4; no firm D call. Per germline, CDR1 LGHNA and CDR2 YNFKEQ. The CDR3 has 12 amino acids. Trimming cost V 4 bases and J 6 bases, with 6 bases left between them. This CDR3 is CASSLPYEKLFF. The CDR3 nucleotides read TGTGCCAGCAGCCTCCCGTATGAAAAACTGTTTTTT.

The chain uses TRBV5-6 and TRBJ2-7; TRBD1 matches 10 bases. Germline lookup yields CDR1 SGHDT and CDR2 YYEEEE. The CDR3 length is 14 residues. The junction had 6 bases not matched to a gene; V was cut back by 5 bases and J by 4 bases. CDR3 coding DNA: TGTGCCAGCAGGGAGACAGGGGGCGCTTACGAGCAGTACTTC. This sequence encodes CASRETGGAYEQYF.

DNA for the CDR3: TGTGCCAGCAGTATGTGGGGGAGGGTAAATTTGTACCAAGAGACCCAGTACTTC. It translates to CASSMWGRVNLYQETQYF. The V and J genes are TRBV5-6 and TRBJ2-5; 7 bases line up with TRBD2. V shed 5 bases, J shed 0 bases, and the junction held 16 bases outside the gene matches. Germline V gene sequence: CDR1 SGHDT, CDR2 YYEEEE. CDR3 length equals 18 residues.

The CDR3 region is CASSELNQETQYF. The CDR3 bases are TGTGCCAGCAGTGAATTAAACCAAGAGACCCAGTACTTC. This sequence joins TRBV25-1 and TRBJ2-5, with D unclear. Trimming shortened V by 1 base and J by 0 bases, and 3 bases separated the two germline ends. Germline loops: CDR1 MGHDK, CDR2 SYGVNS. This CDR3 contains 13 residues.

This clone has a single count. This chain uses TRBV5-6 with TRBJ2-1; D not certain. The germline V gene has CDR1 SGHDT and CDR2 YYEEEE. V lost 3 bases and J 4 bases, leaving 8 bases between the germline ends. The length of the CDR3 is 13 residues. The CDR3 loop reads CASSWAPYNEQFF. The CDR3 DNA reads TGTGCCAGCAGCTGGGCACCATACAATGAGCAGTTCTTC.

The V gene is TRBV6-6, the J gene TRBJ1-6; perhaps TRBD1 as D (5 bases). Trimming removed 4 bases from V and 8 bases from J, with 12 bases in between. The CDR3 contains 14 residues. Germline lookup yields CDR1 MNHNY and CDR2 SVGAGI (reference sequence). CDR3 coding DNA: TGTGCCAGCAGTTCCAGGGTTGCTTATTCACCCCTCCACTTT. Protein sequence: CASSSRVAYSPLHF.

The chain is built from TRBV15 and TRBJ1-1, with unresolved D. CDR1 is LNHNV and CDR2 is YYDKDF in the germline V gene (reference sequence). Deletions cut 4 bases from V and 3 bases from J, with 9 bases between. The CDR3 loop spans 13 amino acids. CDR3 in amino acids: CATSIEGYTEAFF. Written as DNA, the CDR3 is TGTGCCACCAGCATTGAGGGTTACACTGAAGCTTTCTTT.

Comment on this clone: The junction differs from germline at one of its ends, possibly a read error. The genes are TRBV7-3 and TRBJ2-1; 8 nucleotides align to TRBD2. CDR3 length equals 13 residues. The germline V gene has CDR1 SGHTA and CDR2 FQGTGA. CDR3 sequence (DNA): TGTGCCAGCAGCTTAGGCGGGGGGCTATCCCCACTCTTC. Translation: CASSLGGGLSPLF.

The chain uses TRBV7-7 and TRBJ2-1; no reliable D call. Germline-derived CDR1 and CDR2 are SSHAT and FNYEAQ (reference sequence). The length of the CDR3 is 13 residues. With 5 bases removed from V and 9 bases from J, the gap between germline ends came to 14 bases. Here the CDR3 DNA reads TGTGCCAGCAGCCCCGCTGCTTTGGGTGAGCAGTTCTTC. This codes for CASSPAALGEQFF.